These 28 T cell receptor beta chains came from one sample sequenced in a study of blood T cell repertoires in COVID-19. The method was immunoSEQ multiplex PCR; TCRdb's version includes in-frame clones alone and lacks a portion of them. The sample contains 100,000 or so clones, roughly 80% of which appear only once. Sequenced material: peripheral blood. The origin of the receptors is a woman older than 75 with acute or convalescent COVID-19.

This clone showed up just once. The chain combines TRBV24-1 with TRBJ2-3, with TRBD2 matching over 9 bases. The CDR3 is 16 amino acids. Per the germline V gene, CDR1 is KGHDR and CDR2 is SFDVKD. Trimming cost V 10 bases and J 2 bases; bases outside gene matches: 12. CDR3 in DNA: TGTGCCACGAAAGCTTCGACTAGCGGATACACAGATACGCAGTATTTT. The encoded protein is CATKASTSGYTDTQYF.

The chain employs TRBV5-5 and TRBJ1-2; 8 bases fit TRBD1. Germline V gene data show CDR1 as SGHKS and CDR2 as YYEKEE (reference sequence). The J segment lost 4 bases and the V segment lost 5 bases, leaving 10 bases of the junction unmatched. The CDR3 covers 15 residues. The CDR3 nucleotides read TGTGCCAGCAGTCTCTACTTCGGACAGGGCTATGGCTACACCTTC. Encoded protein: CASSLYFGQGYGYTF.

This clone was found a few times. This sequence joins TRBV27 and TRBJ1-5, with TRBD1 identical over 7 bases. Per germline, CDR1 MNHEY and CDR2 SMNVEV (reference sequence). The V segment lost 6 bases and the J segment 0 bases; nucleotides outside the gene matches: 2. The CDR3 sequence is 14 residues long. The DNA of the CDR3 is TGTGCCAGCAGGACAGGGTATAGCAATCAGCCCCAGCATTTT. Its translation: CASRTGYSNQPQHF.

The rearrangement joins TRBV10-3 to TRBJ1-2; D is unresolved. The V end lost 0 bases, the J end lost 7 bases, and 9 bases lay between the germline ends. The CDR3 has 13 residues. The germline V gene encodes CDR1 ENHRY and CDR2 SYGVKD. Written as DNA, the CDR3 is TGTGCCATCAGTGAGTCCGGGGAACTTGGCTACACCTTC. It specifies CAISESGELGYTF.

This clone was counted only a few times. This chain connects TRBV7-8 to TRBJ2-2; 8 bases match TRBD2. Trimming removed 1 base from V and 4 bases from J; junction bases left unmatched: 8. From germline, CDR1 is SGHVS and CDR2 FQNEAQ. This CDR3 has 17 amino acids. This CDR3 is CASSLDGRAPGTGELFF. In DNA, the CDR3 is TGTGCCAGCAGCTTAGACGGGAGGGCCCCGGGCACCGGGGAGCTGTTTTTT. The full variable domain, completed using reference TRBV7-8 and TRBJ2-2, is GAGVSQSPRYKVAKRGQDVALRCDPISGHVSLFWYQQALGQGPEFLTYFQNEAQLDKSGLPSDRFFAERPEGSVSTLKIQRTQQEDSAVYLCASSLDGRAPGTGELFFGEGSRLTVL.

In its sample, this clone was seen a few times. The chain recombines TRBV11-2 with TRBJ2-1; D not certain. The V gene lost 4 bases and the J gene lost 9 bases, with 13 bases spanning the gap. CDR1 is SGHAT and CDR2 is FQNNGV in the germline V gene. The CDR3 is 13 residues long. CDR3 in DNA: TGTGCCAGCAGCTCGGAGCTCCTCGGTGAGCAGTTCTTC. Translated: CASSSELLGEQFF.

This rearrangement joins TRBV5-4 to TRBJ2-3; TRBD2 is a possible D gene (6 bases). Germline V gene data show CDR1 as SGHNT and CDR2 as YYREEE (reference sequence). The CDR3 loop spans 13 amino acids. The ends were cut back, 0 bases at V and 10 bases at J, with 12 bases in the middle. CDR3 region: CASSLGAEGSQYF. The CDR3 bases are TGTGCCAGCAGCTTGGGGGCGGAGGGTTCGCAGTATTTT. The variable domain in full, completed from reference TRBV5-4 and TRBJ2-3, reads ETGVTQSPTHLIKTRGQQVTLRCSSQSGHNTVSWYQQALGQGPQFIFQYYREEENGRGNFPPRFSGLQFPNYSSELNVNALELDDSALYLCASSLGAEGSQYFGPGTRLTVL.

The chain employs TRBV20-1 and TRBJ2-3; 7 bases line up with TRBD2. J was trimmed by 2 bases and V by 3 bases; bases with no gene match: 8. This CDR3 contains 15 residues. The V gene's germline CDR1 is DFQATT and CDR2 SNEGSKA (reference sequence). Written as DNA, the CDR3 is TGCAGTGCTAGTTATATAGCGGGTATCACAGATACGCAGTATTTT. Translation: CSASYIAGITDTQYF.

This clone has a single count. CDR3 nucleotide sequence: TGTGCCACCAGTGGAGGGGAGACCCAGTACTTC. It translates to CATSGGETQYF. The rearrangement uses TRBV24-1 and TRBJ2-5; D is possibly TRBD2 (5 bases). The germline V and J ends were trimmed by 5 bases and 5 bases, with 5 bases remaining between them. The CDR3 has 11 amino acids. Looked up from germline, CDR1 is KGHDR and CDR2 is SFDVKD.

This chain joins TRBV11-2 and TRBJ2-5, with 7 bases aligning to TRBD1. J lost 4 bases, V lost 4 bases, and 3 bases had no gene match. The length of the CDR3 is 13 residues. Germline CDR1 reads SGHAT; CDR2 reads FQNNGV. CDR3 in DNA: TGTGCCAGCAGCTCAGGGACAGTAGAGACCCAGTACTTC. Protein: CASSSGTVETQYF.

V gene TRBV7-2 combines with J gene TRBJ1-1; D possibly corresponds to TRBD1 (6 bases). V was clipped by 1 base and J by 10 bases, with 19 bases between them. Germline CDR1 is SGHTA and CDR2 is FQGNSA. The CDR3 is 15 amino acids. The chain's CDR3 is CASSLVGGAALRAFF. Here the CDR3 DNA reads TGTGCCAGCAGCTTAGTAGGGGGGGCGGCCTTGAGAGCTTTCTTT.

This chain connects TRBV28 to TRBJ1-5; weak D call: TRBD1 (5 bases). V lost 0 bases and J lost 10, with 16 bases in between. This CDR3 spans 15 amino acids. From germline, CDR1 is MDHEN and CDR2 SYDVKM. The CDR3 region is CASSLWAGGGRPQHF. For the CDR3, the DNA is TGTGCCAGCAGTTTATGGGCCGGGGGAGGTCGTCCCCAGCATTTT.

The CDR3 loop reads CASSLTSGRANTGELFF. The CDR3, as DNA: TGCGCCAGCTCCTTGACTAGCGGGAGGGCGAACACCGGGGAGCTGTTTTTT. The chain couples TRBV10-1 to TRBJ2-2; 14 bases map to TRBD2. Germline CDR1 WNHNN, CDR2 SYGVQD (reference sequence). This CDR3 spans 17 amino acids. Trimming took 8 bases from V and 0 from J; bases not matched to a gene: 5.

V usage is TRBV5-4 and J usage is TRBJ1-2; D is perhaps TRBD1 (6 bases). Per germline, CDR1 SGHNT and CDR2 YYREEE (reference sequence). The CDR3 totals 11 residues. Trimming cost V 4 bases and J 8 bases, with 9 bases left between them. CDR3 protein: CASSRGYGYTF. The DNA of the CDR3 is TGTGCCAGCAGCAGGGGGTACGGCTACACCTTC.

This chain links TRBV6-5 with TRBJ1-2; TRBD1 matches 8 bases. CDR3 length: 13 amino acids. Germline V gene sequence: CDR1 MNHEY, CDR2 SVGAGI. V shed 11 bases, J shed 3 bases, and the junction held 8 bases outside the gene matches. CDR3 DNA sequence: TGTGCCGGACACAGGGGGGAGGACTATGGCTACACCTTC. Protein product: CAGHRGEDYGYTF.

This chain joins TRBV21-1 and TRBJ2-7; the tabulated D call, TRBD1, remains unverified against the DNA. TRBV21-1 is flagged as a pseudogene. This CDR3 is 14 amino acids long. The CDR3 region is CASRKGRGGYEQYV. CDR3 bases: TGTGCCAGCAGAAAGGGCAGGGGCGGCTACGAGCAGTACGTC.

The V gene is TRBV7-8, the J gene TRBJ1-1; TRBD1 might be the D (5 bases). The length of the CDR3 is 14 residues. Trimming took off 2 bases at V and 8 bases at J, with 15 bases between the two ends. Germline-derived CDR1 and CDR2 are SGHVS and FQNEAQ. CDR3 DNA sequence: TGTGCCAGCAGCTTATCAGCTTTGGGGCTCGAAGCTTTCTTT. It is translated as CASSLSALGLEAFF.

The chain uses TRBV28 and TRBJ2-1, with unresolved D. With 7 bases removed from V and 2 bases from J, the gap between germline ends came to 15 bases. The CDR3 covers 15 residues. CDR1 is MDHEN and CDR2 is SYDVKM in the germline V gene. The CDR3 nucleotides read TGTGCCAGCAACTCTAGAGTCTCGCCCTACAATGAGCAGTTCTTC. Translated, it gives CASNSRVSPYNEQFF.

This chain links TRBV3-1 (or the pseudogene TRBV3-2) with TRBJ2-3; 8 bases map to TRBD1. With 5 bases clipped from V and 2 bases from J, the junction kept 9 bases outside the gene matches. Germline lookup yields CDR1 LGHDT and CDR2 YNNKEL (reference sequence). The CDR3 extends over 16 amino acids. CDR3 nucleotides: TGTGCCAGCAGCAGATGGACAGGGACAGACACAGATACGCAGTATTTT. It encodes CASSRWTGTDTDTQYF.

The V gene is TRBV5-1, the J gene TRBJ2-1, with D tentatively TRBD2 (5 bases). This CDR3 region has 16 residues. Trimming took 2 bases from V and 4 from J, leaving 16 bases between them. Germline lookup yields CDR1 SGHRS and CDR2 YFSETQ. CDR3 sequence (DNA): TGCGCCAGCAGCTTTGAATTGGGAGAGATATACAATGAGCAGTTCTTC. Translating it yields CASSFELGEIYNEQFF.

The chain joins TRBV7-2 to TRBJ1-2; the D is unclear. This CDR3 spans 15 amino acids. Deletions cut 3 bases from V and 5 bases from J, with 16 bases between. The germline CDR1 and CDR2 sequences are SGHTA and FQGNSA. The CDR3, as DNA: TGTGCCAGCAGCTTTAGTTCGGGGTTGGGGTATGGCTACACCTTC. Its protein product is CASSFSSGLGYGYTF.

The rearrangement links TRBV2 to TRBJ1-4; 7 nucleotides match TRBD1. The CDR3 runs 12 residues. V dropped 6 bases and J dropped 8; count of bases not matched to a gene: 3. From germline, CDR1 is SNHLY and CDR2 FYNNEI. This CDR3 is CASRAGGEKLFF. The CDR3 nucleotides read TGTGCCAGCAGGGCAGGGGGGGAAAAACTGTTTTTT. Full variable domain (missing parts from reference TRBV2 and TRBJ1-4): EPEVTQTPSHQVTQMGQEVILRCVPISNHLYFYWYRQILGQKVEFLVSFYNNEISEKSEIFDDQFSVERPDGSNFTLKIRSTKLEDSAMYFCASRAGGEKLFFGSGTQLSVL.

This CDR3 reads CASSYYQGDPENGYTF. The CDR3 nucleotides are TGTGCCAGCAGTTATTATCAGGGGGACCCCGAGAATGGCTACACCTTC. The J gene is TRBJ1-2, the V gene TRBV6-6; TRBD1 aligns across 7 bases. This CDR3 contains 16 residues. V was pared by 3 bases and J by 6 bases, with 13 bases of the junction left unmatched. Germline V lookup: CDR1 MNHNY, CDR2 SVGAGI (reference sequence).

Regarding this clone: An end of the junction differs from the germline gene, which may be a read error. This chain uses TRBV7-2 with TRBJ1-5; D unclear. The CDR3 sequence is 13 residues long. Per germline, CDR1 SGHTA and CDR2 FQGNSA. CDR3 sequence (DNA): TGTGCCAGCAGCTTGAATAGCTATCAGCCCCAGCATTTT. It specifies CASSLNSYQPQHF.

The chain combines TRBV28 with TRBJ2-5; 7 bases fit TRBD1. Germline V gene sequence: CDR1 MDHEN, CDR2 SYDVKM. V lost 3 bases, J lost 2 bases, and 15 bases stayed unmatched. CDR3 length: 18 amino acids. The CDR3 reads CASSFYSGGRQGQETQYF. CDR3 DNA sequence: TGTGCCAGCAGTTTCTACTCTGGGGGTAGACAGGGACAAGAGACCCAGTACTTC.

The V and J genes are TRBV18 and TRBJ1-5; no clear D. Trimming left V 3 bases short and J 3 bases short, with 3 bases between. The CDR3 has 12 amino acids. In germline, CDR1 is KGHSH, CDR2 LQKENI. In DNA form, the CDR3 reads TGTGCCAGCTCACCTTACAATCAGCCCCAGCATTTT. This codes for CASSPYNQPQHF.

The chain joins TRBV28 to TRBJ2-7; perhaps TRBD1 as D (6 bases). Trimming shortened V by 2 bases and J by 4 bases, and 9 bases separated the two germline ends. The CDR3 runs 13 residues. Per the germline V gene, CDR1 is MDHEN and CDR2 is SYDVKM. CDR3 sequence reads: CASSLQGGYEQYV. The CDR3 nucleotides read TGTGCCAGCAGTTTACAAGGGGGATACGAGCAGTACGTC.

The rearrangement joins TRBV4-3 to TRBJ2-1; 11 nucleotides align to TRBD1. Trimming took 0 bases from V and 5 from J; bases not matched to a gene: 3. Germline CDR1 and CDR2: LGHNA and YSLEER. The CDR3 loop spans 16 amino acids. CDR3 region: CASSQELGQGDNEQFF. The CDR3, as DNA: TGCGCCAGCAGCCAAGAACTGGGACAGGGGGACAATGAGCAGTTCTTC.